This entry is about one TCR beta chain. What it binds is not known. A junction boundary mismatches the germline segment, possibly from a read error. Clones were sequenced by immunoSEQ multiplex PCR, and TCRdb holds only the in-frame ones, with some missing. The data show 55,000 to 70,000 clones, roughly 90% seen once. The data were obtained in a study of cytomegalovirus exposure and HLA in healthy donors. The wider study: The 90 to 150 validation repertoires were produced on the same platform as the roughly 720 repertoires of the first cohort. This was reported in a later analysis. Overall study results and limits: A list of more than 150 TCR beta chains associated with cytomegalovirus was given.

The donors were members of the validation cohort comprising over 90 subjects, separate from the roughly 690-subject first cohort. The receptor was derived from a woman aged 18-29 years in good health and CMV-seronegative. Sequenced input: PBMCs.

The CDR3 DNA follows: TGCAGTGCTAGAGAGCCGCCCGACAGTTGCTTC. Its translation is CSAREPPDSCF. The rearrangement joins TRBV20-1 to TRBJ2-7; D may be TRBD1 (5 bases). The CDR3 is 11 amino acids. Germline V gene lookup returns CDR1 DFQATT and CDR2 SNEGSKA (reference sequence).